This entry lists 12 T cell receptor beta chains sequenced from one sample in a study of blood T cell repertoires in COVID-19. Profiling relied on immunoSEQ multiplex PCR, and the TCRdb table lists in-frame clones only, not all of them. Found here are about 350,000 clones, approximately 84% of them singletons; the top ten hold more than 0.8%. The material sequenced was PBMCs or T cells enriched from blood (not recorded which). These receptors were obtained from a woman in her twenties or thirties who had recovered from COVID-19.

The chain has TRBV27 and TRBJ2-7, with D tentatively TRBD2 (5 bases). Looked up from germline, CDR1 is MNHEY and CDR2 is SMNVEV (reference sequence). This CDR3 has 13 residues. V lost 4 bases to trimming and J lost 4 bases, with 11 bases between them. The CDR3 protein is CASSSAGWYEQYF. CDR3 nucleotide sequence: TGTGCCAGCAGTTCGGCGGGCTGGTACGAGCAGTACTTC.

The CDR3 coding sequence is TGTGCCAGCAGCGAGATGAACACTGAAGCTTTCTTT. Its protein product is CASSEMNTEAFF. The genes are TRBV28 and TRBJ1-1; D gene uncertain. CDR3 length equals 12 residues. Germline V gene data show CDR1 as MDHEN and CDR2 as SYDVKM. The V end was cut by 6 bases, the J end by 0 bases, with 5 bases between.

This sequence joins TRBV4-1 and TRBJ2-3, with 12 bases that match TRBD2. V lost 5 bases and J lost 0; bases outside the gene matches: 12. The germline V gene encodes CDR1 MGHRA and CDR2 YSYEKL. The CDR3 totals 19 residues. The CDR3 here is CASSFGLAGGPKSTDTQYF. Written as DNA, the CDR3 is TGCGCCAGCAGCTTCGGGCTAGCGGGGGGGCCTAAAAGCACAGATACGCAGTATTTT.

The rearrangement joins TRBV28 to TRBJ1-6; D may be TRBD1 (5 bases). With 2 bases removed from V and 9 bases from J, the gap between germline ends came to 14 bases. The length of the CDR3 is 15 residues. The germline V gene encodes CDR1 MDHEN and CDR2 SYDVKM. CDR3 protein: CASSLPTGVASPLHF. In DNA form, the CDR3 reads TGTGCCAGCAGTTTACCCACGGGGGTGGCTTCACCCCTCCACTTT.

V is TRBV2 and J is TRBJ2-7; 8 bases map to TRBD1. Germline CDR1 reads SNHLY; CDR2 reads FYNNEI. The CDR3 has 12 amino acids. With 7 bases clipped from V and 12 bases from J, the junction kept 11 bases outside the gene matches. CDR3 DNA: TGTGCCAGCAACAGACAGGGGCCTAGGCCGTACTTC. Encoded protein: CASNRQGPRPYF. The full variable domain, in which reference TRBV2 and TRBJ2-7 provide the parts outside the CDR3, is EPEVTQTPSHQVTQMGQEVILRCVPISNHLYFYWYRQILGQKVEFLVSFYNNEISEKSEIFDDQFSVERPDGSNFTLKIRSTKLEDSAMYFCASNRQGPRPYFGPGTRLTVT.

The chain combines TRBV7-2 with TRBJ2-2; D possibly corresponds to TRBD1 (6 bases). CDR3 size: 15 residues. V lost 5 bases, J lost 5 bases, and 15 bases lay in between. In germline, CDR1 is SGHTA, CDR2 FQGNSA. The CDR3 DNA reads TGTGCCAGCAGCACCCACGGGCAGGGGACCGGGGAGCTGTTTTTT. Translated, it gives CASSTHGQGTGELFF.

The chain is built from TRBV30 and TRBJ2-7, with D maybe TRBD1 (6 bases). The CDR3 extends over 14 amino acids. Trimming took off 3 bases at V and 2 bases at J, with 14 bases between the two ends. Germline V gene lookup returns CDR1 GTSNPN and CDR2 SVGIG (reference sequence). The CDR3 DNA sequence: TGTGCCTGGAGCCCAGGGGCCAGAGCCTACGAGCAGTACTTC. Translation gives CAWSPGARAYEQYF.

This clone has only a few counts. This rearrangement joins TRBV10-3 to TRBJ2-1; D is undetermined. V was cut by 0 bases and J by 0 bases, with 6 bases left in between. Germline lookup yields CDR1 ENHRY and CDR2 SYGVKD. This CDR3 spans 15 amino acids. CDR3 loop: CAISESRSSYNEQFF. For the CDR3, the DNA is TGTGCCATCAGTGAGTCGAGAAGCTCCTACAATGAGCAGTTCTTC.

The DNA of the CDR3 is TGTGCCACCAGCAAGAGGGTCGGGATTAACTATGGCTACACCTTC. It translates to CATSKRVGINYGYTF. V usage is TRBV15 and J usage is TRBJ1-2; D gene unclear. CDR1 LNHNV and CDR2 YYDKDF come from the germline V gene (reference sequence). The CDR3 runs 15 residues. The V end lost 4 bases, the J end lost 1 base, and 13 bases lay between the germline ends.

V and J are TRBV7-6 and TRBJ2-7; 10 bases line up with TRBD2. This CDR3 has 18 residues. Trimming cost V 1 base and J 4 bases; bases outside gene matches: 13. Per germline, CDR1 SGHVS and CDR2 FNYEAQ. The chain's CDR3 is CASSLGARAGGNPYEQYF. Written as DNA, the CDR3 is TGTGCCAGCAGCTTAGGTGCTCGAGCGGGGGGGAACCCGTACGAGCAGTACTTC.

The CDR3 spells CASSLDGQIYGYTF. The CDR3 coding sequence is TGTGCCAGCAGCTTAGATGGACAGATCTATGGCTACACCTTC. The V and J genes are TRBV7-2 and TRBJ1-2, with D possibly matching TRBD1 (6 bases). The CDR3 is made up of 14 amino acids. From germline, CDR1 is SGHTA and CDR2 FQGNSA. The ends were cut back, 1 base at V and 4 bases at J, with 10 bases in the middle.

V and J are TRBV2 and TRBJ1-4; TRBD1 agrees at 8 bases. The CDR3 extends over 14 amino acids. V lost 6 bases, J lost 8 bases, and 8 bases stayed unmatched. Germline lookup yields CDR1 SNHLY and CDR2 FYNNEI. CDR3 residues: CASSVDRVGEKLFF. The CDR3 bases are TGTGCCAGCAGCGTGGACAGGGTAGGAGAAAAACTGTTTTTT.